This is a list of T cell receptor beta chains from one sample in a study of early T cells in non-severe SARS-CoV-2 infection. Using its own MiXCR run on the 5' RACE reads, TCRdb lists one record per CDR3 protein. The sample records about 28,000 distinct CDR3 sequences, over 4% being singletons. Sample: whole blood. The source of these receptors is an adult who was a healthcare worker with PCR-confirmed SARS-CoV-2 infection or an uninfected control (not recorded which). The CDR3 runs from the conserved cysteine through the conserved F or W. A D gene is named only where the DNA matches it firmly. Only part of the rows carry a size: once, few, many, or a class if the clone is expanded.

abundance | j_gene | d_gene | v_gene | CDR3nt | CDR3aa
few | TRBJ2-2 | - | TRBV20-1 | TGCAGTGCTAGAGATCCCAGGGCCCCCGGGGAGCTGTTTTTT | CSARDPRAPGELFF
many | TRBJ2-4 | TRBD2 | TRBV4-2 | TGTGCCAGCAGCCAAGTTAGCGGGGGGGTCTCTCCAGCCAAAAACATTCAGTACTTC | CASSQVSGGVSPAKNIQYF
many | TRBJ2-3 | - | TRBV5-1 | TGCGCCAGCAGCTTGTTAGGGGGACCCGGGCAGTATTTT | CASSLLGGPGQYF
few | TRBJ1-1 | - | TRBV29-1 | TGCAGCGTGGGGACGGTGAACACTGAAGCTTTCTTT | CSVGTVNTEAFF
- | TRBJ2-1 | - | TRBV9 | TGTGCCAGCAGCGTAGCCTTACACGGCAGCTCCTACAATGAGCAGTTCTTC | CASSVALHGSSYNEQFF
few | TRBJ2-4 | TRBD2 | TRBV11-2 | TGTGCCAGCAGCCGACGGACTAGCGGGAGCGTTGGCATTCAGTACTTC | CASSRRTSGSVGIQYF
medium-sized | TRBJ2-1 | - | TRBV6-5 | TGTGCCAGCAGACAAGACAGTTACAATGAGCAGTTCTTC | CASRQDSYNEQFF
many | TRBJ2-5 | - | TRBV11-2 | TGTGCCAGCAGCTCACCGATGCTAGAGACCCAGTACTTC | CASSSPMLETQYF
many | TRBJ2-5 | - | TRBV10-1 | TGCGCCAGCAGTGAGTCCAGGATGGGACAAGAGACCCAGTACTTC | CASSESRMGQETQYF
many | TRBJ1-1 | TRBD1 | TRBV7-8 | TGTGCCATCCGATACAGGGGGACTGAAGCTTTCTTT | CAIRYRGTEAFF
many | TRBJ1-1 | - | TRBV11-2 | TGTGCCAGCAGCCCGAACTCCGGGACCGCGAACACTGAAGCTTTCTTT | CASSPNSGTANTEAFF
few | TRBJ2-7 | - | TRBV11-2 | TGTGCCAGCAGCCCCAGGGTCCCGCTTCGAAACGAGCAGTACTTC | CASSPRVPLRNEQYF
- | TRBJ2-2 | - | TRBV13 | TGTGCCGTGAGTAGGGGAGGAGAGAACACCGGGGAGCTGTTTTTT | CAVSRGGENTGELFF
many | TRBJ1-2 | TRBD1 | TRBV19 | TGTGCCAGTAGTATGAAGGGGACAGGGAACCACTATGGCTACACCTTC | CASSMKGTGNHYGYTF
many | TRBJ2-1 | - | TRBV5-1 | TGCGCCAGCAGCACCGGGGGGCCCCACAATGAGCAGTTCTTC | CASSTGGPHNEQFF
- | TRBJ2-2 | - | TRBV28 | TGTGCCAGCAGTTTGAGGAGATCCACCGGGGAGCTGTTTTTT | CASSLRRSTGELFF
- | TRBJ2-3 | TRBD2 | TRBV12-5 | TGTGCTAGTGGTTTGCTCCGGACTAGCGGGGGAGCCTCTTCTGATACGCAGTATTTT | CASGLLRTSGGASSDTQYF
many | TRBJ2-1 | TRBD2 | TRBV20-1 | TGCAGTGCTAGGCGGGAGTTGGACTACAATGAGCAGTTCTTC | CSARRELDYNEQFF
few | TRBJ1-1 | - | TRBV24-1 | TGTGCCACCAGTTTGGCAGGGACGACTGAAGCTTTCTTT | CATSLAGTTEAFF
- | TRBJ1-2 | TRBD1 | TRBV15 | TGTGCCACCAGCGCAACCCGGGACAGCTATGGCTACACCTTC | CATSATRDSYGYTF
few | TRBJ2-1 | - | TRBV14 | TGTGCCAGCAGCCGAGTTGACTCCCGTGTCTCCTACAATGAGCAGTTCTTC | CASSRVDSRVSYNEQFF
few | TRBJ2-1 | TRBD1 | TRBV9 | TGTGCCAGCAGCGTAGTTGGGACAGTCGCTAATGAGCAGTTCTTC | CASSVVGTVANEQFF
many | TRBJ1-2 | - | TRBV7-9 | TGTGCCAGCAGCTTGGACACCTATGGCTACACCTTC | CASSLDTYGYTF
many | TRBJ2-7 | TRBD2 | TRBV7-9 | TGTGCCAGCAGCATCGCCGGGACTAGCGCCTACGAGCAGTACTTC | CASSIAGTSAYEQYF
many | TRBJ2-7 | - | TRBV21-1 | TGTGCCAGCAGCAAAGGTTACCTAGCTCCTCCCTCCTACGAGCAGTACTTC | CASSKGYLAPPSYEQYF
- | TRBJ2-5 | - | TRBV12-3/TRBV12-4 | TGTGCCAGCAGTTTGATCTCCCGGGAGACCCAGTACTTC | CASSLISRETQYF
few | TRBJ1-1 | TRBD1 | TRBV18 | TGTGCCAGCTCACCGGGACAGGGGGAAACTGAAGCTTTCTTT | CASSPGQGETEAFF
many | TRBJ2-4 | - | TRBV7-2 | TGTGCCAGCACCAATCCCCCGACAGGAGCCAAAAACATTCAGTACTTC | CASTNPPTGAKNIQYF